This TCR beta chain was captured in a study of beta chain features in type 1 diabetes. V was pared by 1 base and J by 3 bases, with 7 bases between. The CDR3 totals 13 residues. Germline V gene data show CDR1 as SEHNR and CDR2 as FQNEAQ (reference sequence). Study-wide findings and caveats: Researchers report that Type 1 diabetes patients had moderately but significantly shorter TCRB CDR3s across all four CD4+ subsets. The naive, central memory and Treg TCRB repertoires showed an apparent similarity that was greater among patients than among healthy donors. Type 1 diabetes patients had fewer VDJ junction insertions and more deletions. Any HLA type influence on TCRB rearrangement was left unresolved here.

This clone was seen a handful of times. What it recognizes is unknown. This CDR3 is also generated by other DNA sequences in the sample. Sequencing targeted expressed TCRB transcripts, as all isolated RNA had been reverse transcribed. Using immunoSEQ multiplex PCR, the repertoire was profiled, and TCRdb retains in-frame clones only, with some absent. The table shows nearly 700,000 clones, with around an eighth occurring only once. This clonotype was sampled from a man younger than 35 with type 1 diabetes. The J gene is TRBJ2-7, the V gene TRBV7-9; the D gene is possibly TRBD1 (6 bases). Sequences were obtained from naive CD4+ T cells from blood. The CDR3 region is CASSLGQVYEQYF. In DNA form, the CDR3 reads TGTGCCAGCAGCTTAGGACAGGTCTACGAGCAGTACTTC.